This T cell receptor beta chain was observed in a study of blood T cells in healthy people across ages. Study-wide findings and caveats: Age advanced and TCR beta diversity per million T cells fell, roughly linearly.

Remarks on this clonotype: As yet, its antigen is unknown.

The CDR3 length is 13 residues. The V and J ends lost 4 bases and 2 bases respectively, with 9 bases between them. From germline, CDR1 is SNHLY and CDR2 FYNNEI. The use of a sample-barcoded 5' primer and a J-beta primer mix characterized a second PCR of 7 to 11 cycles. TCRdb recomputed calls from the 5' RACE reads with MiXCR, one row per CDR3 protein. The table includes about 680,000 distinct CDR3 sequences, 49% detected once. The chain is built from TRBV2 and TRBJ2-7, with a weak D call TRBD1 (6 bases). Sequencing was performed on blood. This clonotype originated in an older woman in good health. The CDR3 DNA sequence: TGTGCCAGCAGTGGAAAGGGGGCCTACGAGCAGTACTTC. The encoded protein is CASSGKGAYEQYF.